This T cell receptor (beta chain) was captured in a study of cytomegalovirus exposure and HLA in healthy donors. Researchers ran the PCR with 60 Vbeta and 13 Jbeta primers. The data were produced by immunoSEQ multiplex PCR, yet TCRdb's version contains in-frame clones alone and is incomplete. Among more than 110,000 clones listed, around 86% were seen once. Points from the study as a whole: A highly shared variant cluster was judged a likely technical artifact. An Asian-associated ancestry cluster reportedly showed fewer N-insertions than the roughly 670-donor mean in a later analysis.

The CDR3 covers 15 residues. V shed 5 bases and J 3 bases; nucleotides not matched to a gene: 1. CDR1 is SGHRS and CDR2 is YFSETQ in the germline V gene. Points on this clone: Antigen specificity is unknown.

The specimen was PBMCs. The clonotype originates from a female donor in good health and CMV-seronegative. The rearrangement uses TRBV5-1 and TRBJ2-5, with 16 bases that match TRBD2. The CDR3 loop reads CASRGLAGGKETQYF. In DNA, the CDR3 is TGCGCCAGCAGGGGACTAGCGGGAGGGAAAGAGACCCAGTACTTC.